The rows below give T cell receptor beta chains drawn from one sample of a study of tumor-infiltrating lymphocytes in primary liver carcinoma. Via MiXCR, TCRdb re-called the multiplex PCR reads, giving one row per CDR3 protein. Here the sample spans about 350,000 distinct CDR3 sequences, less than 65% being singletons. The sample was peripheral blood. The receptors originated from a man in his forties with primary liver carcinoma and hepatitis B virus infection. CDR3s include the opening cysteine and the closing phenylalanine or tryptophan. A D gene is named only where the DNA matches it firmly. Rows may omit the clone size; those that give it use once, few, many or a size class.

V,D,length,size,J,DNA,CDR3
TRBV6-5,NA,15,once,TRBJ2-1,TGTGCCAGCAGTTACGTCGGGACAAGGTCATATGAGCAGTTCTTC,CASSYVGTRSYEQFF
TRBV11-2,NA,12,NA,TRBJ2-5,TGTGCCAGCAGCTTAAACTTGGAGACCCAGCAATTC,CASSLNLETQQF
TRBV11-2,NA,13,NA,TRBJ2-1,TGCGCCAGCAGCAAAGGCGGGGACAATGAGCAGATCTTC,CASSKGGDNEQIF
TRBV5-4,TRBD1,17,few,TRBJ2-7,TGTGCCAGCAGTGCCGGGACAGGGGGCGCGGGGTCCTACGAGCAGTACTTC,CASSAGTGGAGSYEQYF
TRBV6-6,TRBD2,19,NA,TRBJ2-7,TGTGTCAGCAGTTACCTCAAAGGAAATAGCGGGGGGCACTCCTACGAGCAGTACTTC,CVSSYLKGNSGGHSYEQYF
TRBV4-1,NA,16,NA,TRBJ1-5,TGCGCCAGCAGCCAAGCCAGAGGGATAAGCAATCAGCCCCAGCATTTT,CASSQARGISNQPQHF
TRBV6-2/TRBV6-3,NA,14,many,TRBJ2-7,TGTGCCAGCACCGGGAGTGGGGGATTCTGGCGGATAAGCTTC,CASTGSGGFWRISF
TRBV6-5,TRBD1,12,many,TRBJ1-2,TGTGCCAGCAGGGGGACAGGGCAGGGCTACACCTTC,CASRGTGQGYTF
TRBV28,TRBD2,16,NA,TRBJ2-2,TGTGCCAGCAGCCCCCGGGGGGGAGGGCGTACCGGGGAGCTGTTTTTT,CASSPRGGGRTGELFF
TRBV28,TRBD2,16,NA,TRBJ2-7,TGTGCCAACAGTGAGACTAGCGGGAGGGCGATCTACGAGCAGTACTTC,CANSETSGRAIYEQYF
TRBV7-2,NA,14,NA,TRBJ2-2,TGTGTCAGCAGCTTAGATAGGGGACCCGGGGAGCTGTTTTTT,CVSSLDRGPGELFF
TRBV28,TRBD2,13,NA,TRBJ2-2,TGTGCCAGCAGAGTAGCGGGAACCGTGGAGCTGTTTTTT,CASRVAGTVELFF
TRBV4-1,TRBD1,14,NA,TRBJ1-4,TGCGCCAGCAGGACTTTGGACAGGGATGAAAAACTGTTTTTT,CASRTLDRDEKLFF